The 29 T cell receptor beta chains reported below all come from one sample, sequenced in a study of regulatory T cells in long-lasting Graves disease. Construction of the TCR beta libraries employed iRepertoire HTBI primers in conjunction with Arm-PCR of CDR3 regions. Via MiXCR, TCRdb re-called the multiplex PCR reads, giving one row per CDR3 protein. Seen here are fewer than 350,000 distinct CDR3 sequences, over 15% observed once, and the top ten hold around 36%. This sample's time point: newly diagnosed GD, antithyroid drugs for less than 3 months. PBMC RNA served as the TCR library source. The material was peripheral blood mononuclear cells (PBMCs), obtained at new diagnosis, from a patient treated with antithyroid drugs. Every receptor here comes from a female donor with Graves disease.

This clonotype was found a few times. The chain has TRBV4-1 and TRBJ2-3; a possible D gene is TRBD2 (5 bases). Germline V gives CDR1 MGHRA, CDR2 YSYEKL. The CDR3 is 15 amino acids. The V and J ends lost 3 bases and 4 bases respectively, with 14 bases between them. This chain's CDR3 is CASSHLGLVADTQYF. In DNA form, the CDR3 reads TGCGCCAGCAGCCACCTCGGACTGGTGGCAGATACGCAGTATTTT.

About this clonotype: This probably arose from a read error, given a far larger clone one base away. V gene TRBV7-3 combines with J gene TRBJ2-7; D possibly corresponds to TRBD2 (6 bases). Germline assignment: CDR1 SGHTA and CDR2 FQGTGA. The CDR3 sequence is 16 residues long. Trimming took off 6 bases at V and 1 base at J, with 19 bases between the two ends. This CDR3 is CASSVPSVLPSYEQYF. Here the CDR3 DNA reads TGTGCCAGCAGTGTACCTAGCGTCCTCCCTTCCTACGAGCAGTACTTC. Supplemented by reference TRBV7-3 and TRBJ2-7, the full variable domain reads GAGVSQTPSNKVTEKGKYVELRCDPISGHTALYWYRQSLGQGPEFLIYFQGTGAADDSGLPNDRFFAVRPEGSVSTLKIQRTERGDSAVYLCASSVPSVLPSYEQYFGPGTRLTVT.

Ten or more counts support this clonotype. This chain uses TRBV3-1 with TRBJ2-1; 7 bases align to TRBD1. CDR1 is LGHDT and CDR2 is YNNKEL in the germline V gene (reference sequence). This CDR3 region has 12 residues. V lost 2 bases to trimming and J lost 10 bases; unmatched junction nucleotides: 2. The DNA for the CDR3 is TGTGCCAGCAGCCAATCACAGGGGGAGCAGTTCTTC. Translating gives CASSQSQGEQFF.

A word on this clonotype: It may be a read error: a sequence one base away is much more abundant. This chain joins TRBV18 and TRBJ2-7, with a weak D call TRBD2 (6 bases). Deletions cut 1 base from V and 0 bases from J, with 13 bases between. The CDR3 covers 16 residues. Looked up from germline, CDR1 is KGHSH and CDR2 is LQKENI. In nucleotides, the CDR3 is TGTGCCAGCTCACCACACGCAGCGGGTGGCTCCTACGAGCAGTACTTC. Its protein is CASSPHAAGGSYEQYF.

Ten or more counts support this clonotype. The chain is built from TRBV12-3 or TRBV12-4 and TRBJ2-7; unclear D gene. The length of the CDR3 is 12 residues. V lost 2 bases and J 6 bases, leaving 8 bases between the germline ends. The CDR3, as DNA: TGTGCCAGCAGTTTAATTAAGGGCGAGCAGTACTTC. This codes for CASSLIKGEQYF.

This clonotype was detected once. The chain is built from TRBV11-2 and TRBJ2-7, with D perhaps matching TRBD1 or TRBD2 (5 bases each). The V end lost 1 base, the J end lost 5 bases, and 12 bases lay between the germline ends. The germline gives CDR1 SGHAT, CDR2 FQNNGV. The CDR3 is 14 amino acids. The CDR3 spells CASSLGRGDDEQYF. The CDR3, as DNA: TGTGCCAGCAGCTTAGGTCGAGGGGACGACGAGCAGTACTTC.

Notes on this clonotype: The CDR3 does not end in the conserved phenylalanine or tryptophan, so this is likely a read error. The DNA is omitted, as the CDR3 cannot be located on it reliably, and the CDR3 follows TCRdb's listing. The rearrangement joins TRBV11-2 to TRBJ2-5. The CDR3 adds up to 12 amino acids, both ends counted. Germline values: CDR1 SGHAT, CDR2 FQNNGV. CDR3 protein: CASSWTGNEQSL.

This clonotype has more than one count but fewer than ten. The DNA for the CDR3 is TGTGCCAGCAGTTCTACAGGGGGCCACGAGCAGTACTTC. Amino acids: CASSSTGGHEQYF. The chain carries TRBV6-5 and TRBJ2-7, with 9 nucleotides matching TRBD1. Germline values: CDR1 MNHEY, CDR2 SVGAGI. Trimming cost V 4 bases and J 5 bases; bases outside gene matches: 3. The CDR3 loop spans 13 amino acids.

The chain couples TRBV12-3 or TRBV12-4 to TRBJ1-4; D unclear. V was shortened by 3 bases and J by 8 bases, with 10 bases between the two germline ends. The CDR3 extends over 13 amino acids. This CDR3 is CASSLVGGEKLFF. The DNA of the CDR3 is TGTGCCAGCAGTTTGGTCGGCGGAGAAAAACTGTTTTTT.

In the case of this clonotype: The junction shows a germline mismatch at one end, possibly a read error. The genes are TRBV5-1 and TRBJ2-1, with D possibly matching TRBD1 (6 bases). The CDR3 has 16 amino acids. The germline V gene encodes CDR1 SGHRS and CDR2 YFSETQ. CDR3 sequence reads: CASSFGRQVPYNEQSF. DNA of the CDR3: TGCGCCAGCAGCTTTGGGAGACAGGTCCCTTACAATGAGCAGTCCTTC.

This clonotype showed up many times. The chain uses TRBV6-2 or TRBV6-3 and TRBJ1-5, with D perhaps matching TRBD1 (6 bases). The germline V gene encodes CDR1 MNHEY and CDR2 SVGEGT. With 4 bases removed from V and 4 bases from J, the gap between germline ends came to 14 bases. The CDR3 has 15 amino acids. The DNA of the CDR3 is TGTGCCAGCAGTTTGGGCAGGGGAAGAAATCAGCCCCAGCATTTT. As protein: CASSLGRGRNQPQHF.

In regard to this clonotype: A read error likely explains this, since a far larger clone differs by one base. The chain joins TRBV24-1 to TRBJ2-3; TRBD1 agrees at 9 bases. The J call is uncertain, as TRBJ2-1 better fits the DNA end. The germline CDR1 and CDR2 sequences are KGHDR and SFDVKD. This CDR3 contains 17 residues. The CDR3 protein is CATSDHGRGTGSNEQFF. The CDR3 coding sequence is TGTGCCACCAGTGATCACGGGCGTGGGACAGGGAGCAATGAGCAGTTCTTC.

This rearrangement joins TRBV6-1 to TRBJ2-5; TRBD1 matches at 10 bases. Germline V gene lookup returns CDR1 MNHNS and CDR2 SASEGT. The V segment lost 8 bases and the J segment 14 bases; nucleotides outside the gene matches: 17. The CDR3 is 14 amino acids. CDR3 nucleotide sequence: TGTGCCAGCCGGGACGGGACAGGGGCGTTGGGGGAATACTTC. Encoded protein: CASRDGTGALGEYF.

Concerning this clonotype: The junction shows a germline mismatch at one end, possibly a read error. This chain links TRBV5-1 with TRBJ2-5; 7 bases fit TRBD1. In germline, CDR1 is SGHRS, CDR2 YFSETQ. This CDR3 has 13 amino acids. The CDR3 region has the DNA TGCGCCAGCAGCCCGGGACAGACTGAGATCCAGTACTTC. It codes for CASSPGQTEIQYF. The whole variable domain, filled in from reference TRBV5-1 and TRBJ2-5, reads KAGVTQTPRYLIKTRGQQVTLSCSPISGHRSVSWYQQTPGQGLQFLFEYFSETQRNKGNFPGRFSGRQFSNSRSEMNVSTLELGDSALYLCASSPGQTEIQYFGPGTRLLVL.

Concerning this clonotype itself: Likely a read error: the CDR3 ends without its conserved phenylalanine or tryptophan. V gene TRBV2 combines with J gene TRBJ1-6; no clear D. V dropped 5 bases and J dropped 4 bases, with 6 bases sitting between them. Germline assignment: CDR1 SNHLY and CDR2 FYNNEI. CDR3 size: 13 residues. The chain's CDR3 is CASSYGYNSPLHS. CDR3 coding DNA: TGTGCCAGCAGTTACGGATATAATTCACCCCTCCACTCT.

A word on this clonotype: Possible read error: a much larger clone is one base away. The gene calls are TRBV11-2 and TRBJ2-2; D possibly matches TRBD1 or TRBD2 (6 bases each). Germline V lookup: CDR1 SGHAT, CDR2 FQNNGV. This CDR3 contains 13 residues. The CDR3 coding sequence is TGTGCCAGCAAGGAGGGACAAACCGGGGAGCTGCTTTTT. As protein: CASKEGQTGELLF.

Concerning this clonotype: A read error may produce the germline difference seen at one junction end. The chain links TRBV2 to TRBJ2-7; D gene ambiguous. CDR3 size: 13 residues. Germline loops: CDR1 SNHLY, CDR2 FYNNEI. Written as DNA, the CDR3 is TGTGCCATCAGTGAAGTGTCGGGCTATGAGCAGTACTTC. Translated, it gives CAISEVSGYEQYF.

This clonotype has at least ten counts. The V and J genes are TRBV6-2 or TRBV6-3 and TRBJ2-6; D remains unclear. Germline CDR1 and CDR2: MNHEY and SVGEGT. This CDR3 has 17 amino acids. Deletions cut 0 bases from V and 0 bases from J, with 9 bases between. The CDR3 protein is CASSYSIRVSGANVLTF. Here the CDR3 DNA reads TGTGCCAGCAGTTACTCGATAAGGGTCTCTGGGGCCAACGTCCTGACTTTC.

This clonotype was seen a handful of times. The chain has TRBV9 and TRBJ1-3, with 7 bases identical to TRBD1. Germline trimming cut 8 bases from V and 2 bases from J; bases unmatched to any gene: 13. The CDR3 runs 16 residues. The V gene's germline CDR1 is SGDLS and CDR2 YYNGEE. The CDR3 DNA sequence: TGTGCCAGTGCACCTGCAGGGGGGTCCCCTGGAAACACCATATATTTT. Its protein product is CASAPAGGSPGNTIYF.

Of note for this clonotype: Mismatch with germline at one junction end may stem from a read error. V gene TRBV20-1 combines with J gene TRBJ2-6; D might be TRBD1 (7 bases). Germline V gene lookup returns CDR1 DFQATT and CDR2 SNEGSKA (reference sequence). The CDR3 consists of 16 residues. CDR3 protein: CSAREEGAIGANALTF. In DNA, the CDR3 is TGCAGTGCTAGAGAGGAGGGGGCAATTGGGGCCAACGCCCTGACTTTC.

A word on this clonotype: Since a much larger clone is just one base distant, this may be a read error. A read error is likely, as this CDR3 ends without the conserved phenylalanine or tryptophan. The CDR3: CASTSRRDTLETQYL. DNA for the CDR3: TGTGCCAGCACAAGCAGGCGGGATACCCTAGAGACCCAGTACCTC. J is TRBJ2-5 and V is TRBV28; D may be TRBD2 (6 bases). This CDR3 spans 15 amino acids. Germline lookup yields CDR1 MDHEN and CDR2 SYDVKM. The germline V and J ends were trimmed by 7 bases and 4 bases, with 19 bases remaining between them.

This clonotype was detected ten times or more. The V and J genes are TRBV27 and TRBJ1-3, with TRBD1 as a possible D gene (5 bases). Germline V gene data show CDR1 as MNHEY and CDR2 as SMNVEV (reference sequence). Trimming cost V 5 bases and J 2 bases, with 13 bases left between them. This CDR3 is 15 amino acids long. The CDR3 protein is CASSPQGTAGNTIYF. The CDR3 DNA follows: TGTGCCAGCAGTCCCCAGGGCACCGCTGGAAACACCATATATTTT.

This clonotype occurred many times. The V call is TRBV6-2 or TRBV6-3, the J call TRBJ1-2; 9 bases agree with TRBD1. The CDR3 extends over 14 amino acids. Germline V gene data show CDR1 as MNHEY and CDR2 as SVGEGT. Germline trimming cut 8 bases from V and 7 bases from J; bases unmatched to any gene: 11. CDR3 DNA: TGTGCCAGCCGGGACAGGGTATCGTCGGGTGGCTACACCTTC. Protein product: CASRDRVSSGGYTF.

This clonotype was counted at least ten times. This chain uses TRBV11-3 with TRBJ2-7; TRBD2 agrees at 11 bases. J gave up 4 bases and V 1 base, and 3 bases lay outside the gene matches. There are 15 residues in the CDR3. In germline, CDR1 is SGHNT, CDR2 YENEEA. The DNA of the CDR3 is TGTGCCAGCAGCTTAGCGGCTAGCGGGAGGTACGAGCAGTACTTC. It yields the protein CASSLAASGRYEQYF. Full variable domain (remainder filled in from reference TRBV11-3 and TRBJ2-7): EAGVVQSPRYKIIEKKQPVAFWCNPISGHNTLYWYLQNLGQGPELLIRYENEEAVDDSQLPKDRFSAERLKGVDSTLKIQPAELGDSAVYLCASSLAASGRYEQYFGPGTRLTVT.

The sample holds one count of this clonotype. This sequence joins TRBV24-1 and TRBJ2-5; a weak D match, TRBD2 (5 bases). This CDR3 has 15 amino acids. Trimming pared 0 bases from V and 1 base from J, leaving 8 bases between. From germline, CDR1 is KGHDR and CDR2 SFDVKD. CDR3: CATSDLHGGQETQYF. CDR3 DNA: TGTGCCACCAGTGATTTGCATGGAGGCCAAGAGACCCAGTACTTC.

This clonotype was seen at least ten times. The chain joins TRBV11-2 to TRBJ2-1; the D is unclear. The CDR3 loop spans 14 amino acids. The V end lost 4 bases, the J end lost 9 bases, and 16 bases lay between the germline ends. Germline V gives CDR1 SGHAT, CDR2 FQNNGV. Here the CDR3 reads CASSSTSGFGEQFF. In DNA form, the CDR3 reads TGTGCCAGCAGCTCCACATCCGGGTTCGGTGAGCAGTTCTTC.

This clonotype was counted a few times. The CDR3 loop reads CSARQGANTGELFF. The CDR3 DNA is TGCAGTGCACGACAGGGGGCGAACACCGGGGAGCTGTTTTTT. The chain employs TRBV20-1 and TRBJ2-2; the match to TRBD1 covers 9 bases. V dropped 6 bases and J dropped 0; count of bases not matched to a gene: 2. The CDR3 spans 14 residues. Germline CDR1 DFQATT, CDR2 SNEGSKA (reference sequence).

This clonotype was seen only a few times. A read error is possible here, since a much larger clone lies one base away. The chain employs TRBV28 and TRBJ2-7; 13 bases map to TRBD2. Germline CDR1 reads MDHEN; CDR2 reads SYDVKM. The CDR3 is 14 residues long. This CDR3 is CTSSGTSGTYEQYF. The CDR3 coding sequence is TGTACCAGCAGTGGGACTAGCGGGACCTACGAGCAGTACTTC.

V gene TRBV7-8 combines with J gene TRBJ1-4, with D hard to call. The ends were cut back, 6 bases at V and 8 bases at J, with 10 bases in the middle. Germline V gives CDR1 SGHVS, CDR2 FQNEAQ. This CDR3 has 12 residues. CDR3 loop: CASSRSREKLFF. The DNA for the CDR3 is TGTGCCAGCAGTCGCTCCCGGGAAAAACTGTTTTTT.